This entry concerns a single TCR beta chain. In the original processing: Estimation of nucleated cell counts relied on the amplification of reference gene primers. TCRdb's copy holds only in-frame clones and misses some; the assay was immunoSEQ multiplex PCR. V, J and clone size reflect that table, while D and trimming were determined from the DNA. The sample has 80,000 to 95,000 clones, approximately 86% seen once. Germline lookup yields CDR1 SGHRS and CDR2 YFSETQ. This CDR3 is built from 13 residues. J lost 3 bases, V lost 4 bases, and 3 bases had no gene match. This specimen belongs to a study of blood T cell repertoires in COVID-19. Study context: Samples taken during acute and convalescent COVID-19 were collected in the United States, Italy and Spain. T cells, B-cell-depleted T cells, or PBMCs supplied cDNA or gDNA.

The chain combines TRBV5-1 with TRBJ1-1; 7 bases map to TRBD1. Sample: peripheral blood. The TCR was taken from a woman between 45 and 65 years old with active or convalescent COVID-19. The CDR3 here is CASSVGQDTEAFF. CDR3 sequence (DNA): TGCGCCAGCAGCGTAGGACAGGACACTGAAGCTTTCTTT.